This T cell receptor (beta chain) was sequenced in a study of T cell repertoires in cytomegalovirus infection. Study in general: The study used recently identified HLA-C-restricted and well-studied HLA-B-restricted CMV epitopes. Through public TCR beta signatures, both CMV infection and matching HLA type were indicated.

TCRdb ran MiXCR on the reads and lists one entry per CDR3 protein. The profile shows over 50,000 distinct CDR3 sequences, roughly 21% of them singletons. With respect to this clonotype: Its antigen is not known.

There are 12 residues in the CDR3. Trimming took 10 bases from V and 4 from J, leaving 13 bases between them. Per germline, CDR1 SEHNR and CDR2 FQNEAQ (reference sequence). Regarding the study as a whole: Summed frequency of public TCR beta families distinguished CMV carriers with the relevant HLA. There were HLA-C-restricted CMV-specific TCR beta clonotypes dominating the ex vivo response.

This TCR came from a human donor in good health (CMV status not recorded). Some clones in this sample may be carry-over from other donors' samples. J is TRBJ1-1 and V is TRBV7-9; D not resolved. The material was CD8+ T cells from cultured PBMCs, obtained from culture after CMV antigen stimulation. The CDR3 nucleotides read TGTGCCATCCGGGATGCGGCCACTGAAGCTTTCTTT. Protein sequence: CAIRDAATEAFF.